Listed below are T cell receptor beta chains from one sample, sequenced in a study of blood T cell repertoires in COVID-19. TCRdb's copy holds only in-frame clones and misses some; the assay was immunoSEQ multiplex PCR. This table holds about 140,000 clones, about 85% found once. The sample taken for sequencing was peripheral blood. The receptors shown here come from a human donor with acute or convalescent COVID-19. The donor label of this sample is uncertain. The CDR3 runs from the conserved cysteine through the conserved F or W. The D gene is left open where the match is weak. Expanded clones are given a class, and other clones once, few, many or no size at all.

j_call | clone_size | d_call | v_call | cdr3_aa | cdr3_nt
TRBJ1-2 | few | TRBD1 | TRBV7-9 | CASSLTGVGYTF | TGTGCCAGCAGCTTAACAGGGGTGGGCTACACCTTC
TRBJ1-5 | - | TRBD1 | TRBV19 | CASRRKQGGSGNQPQHF | TGTGCCAGTAGACGGAAACAGGGGGGGAGTGGCAATCAGCCCCAGCATTTT
TRBJ2-5 | - | - | TRBV5-1 | CASSFPLGGQETQYF | TGCGCCAGCAGCTTCCCCTTGGGGGGACAAGAGACCCAGTACTTC
TRBJ1-2 | - | - | TRBV19 | CASSIQGNYGYTF | TGTGCCAGTAGTATACAGGGGAACTATGGCTACACCTTC
TRBJ1-4 | once | TRBD1 | TRBV5-8 | CASSFGQGKANEKLFF | TGTGCCAGCAGCTTTGGACAGGGAAAGGCTAATGAAAAACTGTTTTTT
TRBJ2-7 | few | TRBD2 | TRBV9 | CASSSSMGTSGGAPYEQYF | TGTGCCAGCAGCTCCTCAATGGGGACTAGCGGGGGGGCCCCCTACGAGCAGTACTTC
TRBJ1-2 | - | TRBD1 | TRBV28 | CASSLPGQGYIYGYTF | TGTGCCAGCAGTTTACCGGGACAGGGTTACATCTATGGCTACACCTTC
TRBJ1-5 | - | TRBD1 | TRBV7-7 | CASSRDRDQPQHF | TGTGCTAGCAGCCGTGACAGGGATCAGCCCCAGCATTTT
TRBJ1-2 | once | - | TRBV24-1 | CATSDRQRRYGYTF | TGTGCCACCAGTGACCGACAAAGAAGGTATGGCTACACCTTC
TRBJ1-2 | - | TRBD1 | TRBV4-1 | CASSQVFGQGLYGYTF | TGCGCCAGCAGCCAAGTTTTCGGACAGGGCCTTTATGGCTACACCTTC
TRBJ1-1 | - | - | TRBV3-1/TRBV3-2 | CASSPHRDSGFPNTEAFF | TGTGCCAGCAGCCCCCACCGGGACTCAGGGTTCCCGAACACTGAAGCTTTCTTT
TRBJ2-1 | - | TRBD1 | TRBV4-1 | CASRRPGTGNEQFF | TGCGCCAGCAGACGTCCCGGGACAGGGAATGAGCAGTTCTTC
TRBJ1-2 | once | TRBD1 | TRBV28 | CAIGTGANYGYTF | TGTGCCATCGGGACAGGGGCTAACTATGGCTACACCTTC
TRBJ1-1 | once | - | TRBV7-3 | CASSPKGQRNTEAFF | TGTGCCAGCAGCCCGAAAGGACAGCGGAACACTGAAGCTTTCTTT
TRBJ2-1 | - | - | TRBV5-1 | CASSLAIGGNEQFF | TGCGCCAGCAGCTTGGCTATTGGTGGCAATGAGCAGTTCTTC
TRBJ1-1 | - | - | TRBV20-1 | CSARVRTEAFF | TGCAGTGCTAGAGTGCGGACTGAAGCTTTCTTT
TRBJ2-3 | - | - | TRBV15 | CATSRETGYTDTQYF | TGTGCCACCAGCAGAGAGACGGGGTACACAGATACGCAGTATTTT
TRBJ1-2 | few | TRBD1 | TRBV3-1/TRBV3-2 | CASSQGRDRAYFNYGYTF | TGTGCCAGCAGCCAAGGGCGAGACAGGGCTTACTTTAACTATGGCTACACCTTC
TRBJ1-1 | - | TRBD1 | TRBV24-1 | CATSDSGGASDTEAFF | TGTGCCACCAGTGATTCAGGGGGCGCATCGGACACTGAAGCTTTCTTT
TRBJ1-1 | - | - | TRBV19 | CASSMRQVNTEAFF | TGTGCCAGTAGTATGAGACAGGTAAACACTGAAGCTTTCTTT
TRBJ2-1 | - | - | TRBV18 | CASFAGLHNEQFF | TGTGCCAGTTTTGCGGGCCTCCACAATGAGCAGTTCTTC
TRBJ2-1 | - | - | TRBV19 | CASSMAGGNEQFF | TGTGCCAGTAGTATGGCAGGCGGGAATGAGCAGTTCTTC
TRBJ2-5 | - | - | TRBV4-3 | CASSETGGGETQYF | TGCGCCAGCAGTGAAACAGGGGGGGGAGAGACCCAGTACTTC
TRBJ1-2 | - | - | TRBV6-5 | CASTRRGRGYGYTF | TGTGCCAGCACTCGCAGGGGCCGTGGGTATGGCTACACCTTC
TRBJ1-5 | - | - | TRBV5-1 | CASSLGDPTNQPQHF | TGCGCCAGCAGCTTAGGAGATCCTACAAATCAGCCCCAGCATTTT
TRBJ2-3 | - | TRBD2 | TRBV7-2 | CASSLFPLAGGLNTQYF | TGTGCCAGCAGCTTATTCCCCCTAGCGGGGGGGCTAAATACGCAGTATTTT
TRBJ1-2 | - | - | TRBV5-4 | CASSVRQVYGYTF | TGTGCCAGCAGCGTCCGACAGGTTTATGGCTACACCTTC
TRBJ2-1 | few | - | TRBV4-3 | CASSHMTSSYNEQFF | TGCGCCAGCAGTCATATGACTAGCTCCTACAATGAGCAGTTCTTC
TRBJ2-4 | - | - | TRBV4-3 | CASSQEFAGEIQNIQYF | TGCGCCAGCAGCCAAGAATTCGCAGGGGAGATCCAAAACATTCAGTACTTC
TRBJ2-3 | - | - | TRBV5-1 | CASRPSPSGDTQYF | TGCGCCAGCCGACCGTCCCCCTCGGGAGATACGCAGTATTTT
TRBJ2-2 | - | TRBD1 | TRBV19 | CASSRQGGAGELFF | TGTGCCAGTAGTCGACAGGGGGGGGCCGGGGAGCTGTTTTTT
TRBJ2-1 | once | TRBD2 | TRBV9 | CASSVGLAGGSEQFF | TGTGCCAGCAGCGTAGGCCTAGCGGGAGGCAGCGAGCAGTTCTTC
TRBJ1-6 | - | - | TRBV6-6 | CASTRAPGNTYNSPLHF | TGTGCCAGCACTCGAGCCCCGGGGAACACTTATAATTCACCCCTCCACTTT
TRBJ2-4 | - | - | TRBV28 | CASTPPGDKNIQYF | TGTGCCAGCACCCCGCCGGGGGACAAAAACATTCAGTACTTC
TRBJ2-2 | - | TRBD2 | TRBV6-2/TRBV6-3 | CASSSRSVAGGPSGELFF | TGTGCCAGCAGTTCACGTTCAGTAGCGGGAGGGCCGTCCGGGGAGCTGTTTTTT
TRBJ2-1 | - | - | TRBV7-3 | CASSLTLNRVGEQFF | TGTGCCAGCAGCTTAACTCTAAACAGGGTCGGTGAGCAGTTCTTC
TRBJ2-2 | - | - | TRBV21-1 | CASSKSNRVENTGELFF | TGTGCCAGCAGCAAAAGTAACAGGGTGGAGAACACCGGGGAGCTGTTTTTT
TRBJ2-1 | - | TRBD2 | TRBV6-4 | CASSDSGGGYYNEQFF | TGTGCCAGCAGTGACTCCGGCGGGGGTTACTACAATGAGCAGTTCTTC
TRBJ2-2 | - | - | TRBV11-1 | CASSSSRGSSGELFF | TGTGCCAGCAGCTCAAGCAGGGGTAGTTCCGGGGAGCTGTTTTTT
TRBJ1-1 | once | TRBD1 | TRBV18 | CASSRRTGVDTEAFF | TGTGCCAGCTCCCGACGGACAGGCGTGGACACTGAAGCTTTCTTT
TRBJ2-3 | - | TRBD2 | TRBV7-9 | CASSSTSGGWADTQYF | TGTGCCAGCAGCTCCACTAGCGGGGGGTGGGCAGATACGCAGTATTTT
TRBJ2-5 | - | - | TRBV25-1 | CASSEEGAGTEAKETQYF | TGTGCCAGCAGTGAAGAAGGGGCCGGGACTGAAGCCAAAGAGACCCAGTACTTC
TRBJ2-5 | - | - | TRBV6-5 | CASSYSSTLQETQYF | TGTGCCAGCAGTTACTCGAGTACGCTTCAAGAGACCCAGTACTTC
TRBJ2-1 | - | TRBD2 | TRBV6-2/TRBV6-3 | CASSYEGSGRVNYNEQFF | TGTGCCAGCAGTTACGAGGGTAGCGGGAGGGTAAACTACAATGAGCAGTTCTTC
TRBJ1-4 | - | - | TRBV2 | CASRADRTNEKLFF | TGTGCCAGCAGGGCCGACAGAACTAATGAAAAACTGTTTTTT
TRBJ2-7 | - | TRBD2 | TRBV7-9 | CASSTSGGAFGLEQYF | TGTGCCAGCAGCACTAGCGGGGGGGCCTTCGGCCTCGAGCAGTACTTC
TRBJ2-1 | few | - | TRBV6-2/TRBV6-3 | CASSYPADRLYNEQFF | TGTGCCAGCAGTTACCCTGCAGACAGGCTATACAATGAGCAGTTCTTC
TRBJ1-2 | - | - | TRBV5-5 | CASSLVGGSGKYGYTF | TGTGCCAGCAGCTTGGTTGGCGGATCAGGGAAGTATGGCTACACCTTC